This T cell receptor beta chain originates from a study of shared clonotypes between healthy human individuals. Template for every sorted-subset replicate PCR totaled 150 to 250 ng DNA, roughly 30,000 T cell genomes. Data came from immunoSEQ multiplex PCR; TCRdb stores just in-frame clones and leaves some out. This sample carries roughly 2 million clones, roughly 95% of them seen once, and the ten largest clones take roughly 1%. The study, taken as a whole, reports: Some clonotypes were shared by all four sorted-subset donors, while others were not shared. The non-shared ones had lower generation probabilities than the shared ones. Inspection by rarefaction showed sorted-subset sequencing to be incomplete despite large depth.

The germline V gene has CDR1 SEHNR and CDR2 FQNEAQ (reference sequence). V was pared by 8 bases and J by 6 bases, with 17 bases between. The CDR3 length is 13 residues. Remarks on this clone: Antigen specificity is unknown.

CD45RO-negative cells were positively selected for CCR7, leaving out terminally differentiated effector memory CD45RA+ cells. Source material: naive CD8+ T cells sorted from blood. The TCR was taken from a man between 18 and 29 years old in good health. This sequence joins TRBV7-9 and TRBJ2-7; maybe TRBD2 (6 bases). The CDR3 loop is CASGTGSSSEQYF. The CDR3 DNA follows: TGTGCCAGCGGAACCGGGAGTTCCAGCGAGCAGTACTTC.